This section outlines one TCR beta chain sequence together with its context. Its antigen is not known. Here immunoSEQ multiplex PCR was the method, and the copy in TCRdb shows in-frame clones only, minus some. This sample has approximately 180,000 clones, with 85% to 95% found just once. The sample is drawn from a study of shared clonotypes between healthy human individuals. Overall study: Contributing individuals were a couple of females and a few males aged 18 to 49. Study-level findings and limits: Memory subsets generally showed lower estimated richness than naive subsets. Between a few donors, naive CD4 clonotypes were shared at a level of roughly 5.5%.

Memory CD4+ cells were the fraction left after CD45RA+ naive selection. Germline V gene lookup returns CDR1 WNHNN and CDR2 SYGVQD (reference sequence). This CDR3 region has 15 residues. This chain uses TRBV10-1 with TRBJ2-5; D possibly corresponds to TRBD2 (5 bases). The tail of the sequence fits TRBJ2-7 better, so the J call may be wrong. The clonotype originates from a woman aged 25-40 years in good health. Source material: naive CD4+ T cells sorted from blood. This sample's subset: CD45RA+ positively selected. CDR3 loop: CASSGGSLNSYEQYF. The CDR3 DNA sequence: TGCGCCAGCAGTGGAGGGAGCCTTAATTCCTACGAGCAGTACTTC.